This is a list of T cell receptor beta chains from one sample in a study of blood T cell repertoires in COVID-19. TCRdb's copy holds only in-frame clones and misses some; the assay was immunoSEQ multiplex PCR. The table shows some 240,000 clones, with roughly 90% occurring only once. The sequenced sample consisted of peripheral blood. These receptors originate from a man in his 60s who had recovered from COVID-19. Each CDR3 is given with its conserved first and last residue. D genes are given only for firm matches. A clone size is listed for some rows: how often the clone was seen (once, few, many), or a class if it is expanded.

DNA: TGTGCCAGCAGCTTACGGAGGGGGCTTTCAACAGAGACCCAGTACTTC
CDR3: CASSLRRGLSTETQYF
D: NA
size: NA
J: TRBJ2-5
V: TRBV11-2

DNA: TGTGCCATCAGAGGACAGGGACCCGGGGAGCTGTTTTTT
CDR3: CAIRGQGPGELFF
D: TRBD1
size: NA
J: TRBJ2-2
V: TRBV10-3

DNA: TGTGCCACCAGCAGAGAGCTACTAGCGGAATCCTACAATGAGCAGTTCTTC
CDR3: CATSRELLAESYNEQFF
D: TRBD2
size: few
J: TRBJ2-1
V: TRBV15

DNA: TGTGCCAGCAGTGTGGGGGGGAGCACTGAAGCTTTCTTT
CDR3: CASSVGGSTEAFF
D: NA
size: once
J: TRBJ1-1
V: TRBV2

DNA: TGTGCCAGCAGCCGACAGAGCTCCTATAATTCACCCCTCCACTTT
CDR3: CASSRQSSYNSPLHF
D: NA
size: NA
J: TRBJ1-6
V: TRBV6-5

DNA: TGTGCCAGCAGCGTTCCGACCGGGGAGCTGTTTTTT
CDR3: CASSVPTGELFF
D: NA
size: NA
J: TRBJ2-2
V: TRBV4-2

DNA: TGTGCCAGCAGCCGAGCCGGGGAGCTGTTTTTT
CDR3: CASSRAGELFF
D: NA
size: NA
J: TRBJ2-2
V: TRBV6-5

DNA: TGTGCCAGCTCCTACCCTCTTGCACCCTCCCTCACAGATACGCAGTATTTT
CDR3: CASSYPLAPSLTDTQYF
D: NA
size: NA
J: TRBJ2-3
V: TRBV5-4

DNA: TGTGCCAGCAGTTTCTACTCACAGGGCAGCTATGGCTACACCTTC
CDR3: CASSFYSQGSYGYTF
D: NA
size: NA
J: TRBJ1-2
V: TRBV27

DNA: TGTGCCAGCAGCTTCGGACTTTACAATGAGCAGTTCTTC
CDR3: CASSFGLYNEQFF
D: NA
size: NA
J: TRBJ2-1
V: TRBV7-2

DNA: TGTGCCAGCAGCCATCGGGACAGGGCTTATAATTCACCCCTCCACTTT
CDR3: CASSHRDRAYNSPLHF
D: TRBD1
size: NA
J: TRBJ1-6
V: TRBV5-8

DNA: TGTGCCAGCAGCTTGAATGAGCCCTACGAGCAGTACTTC
CDR3: CASSLNEPYEQYF
D: NA
size: NA
J: TRBJ2-7
V: TRBV7-9